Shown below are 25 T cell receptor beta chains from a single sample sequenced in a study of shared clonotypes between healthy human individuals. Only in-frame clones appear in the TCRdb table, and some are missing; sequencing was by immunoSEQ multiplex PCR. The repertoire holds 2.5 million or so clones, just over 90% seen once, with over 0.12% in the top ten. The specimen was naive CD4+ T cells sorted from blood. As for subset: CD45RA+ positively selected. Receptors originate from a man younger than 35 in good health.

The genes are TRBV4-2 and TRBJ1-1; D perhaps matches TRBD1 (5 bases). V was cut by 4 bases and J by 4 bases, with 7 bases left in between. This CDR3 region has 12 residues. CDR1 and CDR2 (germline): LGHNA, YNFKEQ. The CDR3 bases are TGTGCCAGCAGCCCCCAGGGCACTGAAGCTTTCTTT. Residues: CASSPQGTEAFF.

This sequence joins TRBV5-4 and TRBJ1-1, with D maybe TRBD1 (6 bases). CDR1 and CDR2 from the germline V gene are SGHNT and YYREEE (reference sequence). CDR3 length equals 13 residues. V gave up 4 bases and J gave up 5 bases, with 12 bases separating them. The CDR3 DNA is TGTGCCAGCAGCATCGGGGGGCAAACTGAAGCTTTCTTT. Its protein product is CASSIGGQTEAFF.

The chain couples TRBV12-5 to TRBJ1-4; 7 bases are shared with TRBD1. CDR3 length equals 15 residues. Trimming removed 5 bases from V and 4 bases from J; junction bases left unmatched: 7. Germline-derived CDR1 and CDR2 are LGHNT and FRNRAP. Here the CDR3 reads CASGIIQGSNEKLFF. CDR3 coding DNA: TGTGCTAGTGGTATAATACAGGGGAGTAATGAAAAACTGTTTTTT.

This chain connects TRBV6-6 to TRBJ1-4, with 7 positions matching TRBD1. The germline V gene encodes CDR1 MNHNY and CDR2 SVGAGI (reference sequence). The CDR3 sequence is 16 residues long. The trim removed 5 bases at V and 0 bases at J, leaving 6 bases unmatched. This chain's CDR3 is CASSPPDRATNEKLFF. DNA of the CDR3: TGTGCCAGCAGTCCTCCTGACAGGGCAACTAATGAAAAACTGTTTTTT.

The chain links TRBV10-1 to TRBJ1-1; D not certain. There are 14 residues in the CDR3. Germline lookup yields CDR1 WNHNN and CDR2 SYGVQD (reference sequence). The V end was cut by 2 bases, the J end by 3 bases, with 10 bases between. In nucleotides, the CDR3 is TGCGCCAGCAGTGAGGGACGGAGAGACACTGAAGCTTTCTTT. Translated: CASSEGRRDTEAFF.

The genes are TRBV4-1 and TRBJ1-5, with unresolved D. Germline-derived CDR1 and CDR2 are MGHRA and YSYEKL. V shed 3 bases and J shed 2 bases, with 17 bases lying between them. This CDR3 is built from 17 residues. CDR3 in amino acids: CASSQGALGLGNQPQHF. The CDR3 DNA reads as TGCGCCAGCAGCCAGGGTGCCCTCGGGTTAGGCAATCAGCCCCAGCATTTT.

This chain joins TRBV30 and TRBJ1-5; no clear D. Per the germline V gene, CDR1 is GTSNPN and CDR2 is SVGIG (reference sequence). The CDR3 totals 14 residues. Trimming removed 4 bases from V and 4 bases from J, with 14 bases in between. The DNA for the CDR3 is TGTGCCTGGAAGAGGCGAAGCGGGAATCAGCCCCAGCATTTT. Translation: CAWKRRSGNQPQHF. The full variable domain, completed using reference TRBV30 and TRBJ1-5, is SQTIHQWPATLVQPVGSPLSLECTVEGTSNPNLYWYRQAAGRGLQLLFYSVGIGQISSEVPQNLSASRPQDRQFILSSKKLLLSDSGFYLCAWKRRSGNQPQHFGDGTRLSIL.

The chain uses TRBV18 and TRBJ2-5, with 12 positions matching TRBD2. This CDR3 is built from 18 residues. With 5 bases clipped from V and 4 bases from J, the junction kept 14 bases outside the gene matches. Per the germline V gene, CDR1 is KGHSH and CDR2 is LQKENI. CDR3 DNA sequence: TGTGCCAGCTCATCACGACTAGCGGGAGCATTCACAGGAGAGACCCAGTACTTC. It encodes CASSSRLAGAFTGETQYF. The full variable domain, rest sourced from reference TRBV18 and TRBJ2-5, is NAGVMQNPRHLVRRRGQEARLRCSPMKGHSHVYWYRQLPEEGLKFMVYLQKENIIDESGMPKERFSAEFPKEGPSILRIQQVVRGDSAAYFCASSSRLAGAFTGETQYFGPGTRLLVL.

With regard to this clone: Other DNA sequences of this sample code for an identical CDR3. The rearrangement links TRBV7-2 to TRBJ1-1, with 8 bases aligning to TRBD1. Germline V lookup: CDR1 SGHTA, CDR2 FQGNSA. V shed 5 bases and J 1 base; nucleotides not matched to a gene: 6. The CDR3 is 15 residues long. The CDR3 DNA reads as TGTGCCAGCAGCCCCAGACAGGGGCGGAACACTGAAGCTTTCTTT. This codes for CASSPRQGRNTEAFF.

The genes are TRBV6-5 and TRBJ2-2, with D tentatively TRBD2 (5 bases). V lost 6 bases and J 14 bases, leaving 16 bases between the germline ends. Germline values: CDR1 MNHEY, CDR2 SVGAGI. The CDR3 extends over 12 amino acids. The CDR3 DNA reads TGTGCCAGCAGAGCCAGTTCGGGGAAACTGTTTTTT. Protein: CASRASSGKLFF.

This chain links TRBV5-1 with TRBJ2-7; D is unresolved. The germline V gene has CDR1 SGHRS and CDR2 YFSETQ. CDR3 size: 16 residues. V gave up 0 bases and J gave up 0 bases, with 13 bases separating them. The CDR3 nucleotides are TGCGCCAGCAGCTTGGGTGTGGGCAGGCTCTCCTACGAGCAGTACTTC. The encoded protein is CASSLGVGRLSYEQYF.

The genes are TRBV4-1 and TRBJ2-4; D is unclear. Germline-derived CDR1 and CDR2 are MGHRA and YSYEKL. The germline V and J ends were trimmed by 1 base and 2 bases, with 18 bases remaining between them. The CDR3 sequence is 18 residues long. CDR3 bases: TGCGCCAGCAGCCAAGGGCCAGATTCGGTCCTGACCAAAAACATTCAGTACTTC. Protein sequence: CASSQGPDSVLTKNIQYF.

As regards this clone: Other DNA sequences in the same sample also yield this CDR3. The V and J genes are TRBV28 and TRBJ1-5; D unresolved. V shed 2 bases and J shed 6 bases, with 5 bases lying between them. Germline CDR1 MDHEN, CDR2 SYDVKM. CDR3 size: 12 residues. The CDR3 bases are TGTGCCAGCAGTTTACGTGTTCAGCCCCAGCATTTT. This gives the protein CASSLRVQPQHF. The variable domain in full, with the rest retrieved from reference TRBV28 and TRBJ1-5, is DVKVTQSSRYLVKRTGEKVFLECVQDMDHENMFWYRQDPGLGLRLIYFSYDVKMKEKGDIPEGYSVSREKKERFSLILESASTNQTSMYLCASSLRVQPQHFGDGTRLSIL.

Written as DNA, the CDR3 is TGTGCCAGCAGCAAAGTCTTCCAGGACCCCCCGGGGGAGCAGTACTTC. Amino acids: CASSKVFQDPPGEQYF. The chain employs TRBV21-1 and TRBJ2-7; the table names TRBD2, a call not compared with the DNA. TRBV21-1 is a recognized pseudogene. The CDR3 consists of 16 residues.

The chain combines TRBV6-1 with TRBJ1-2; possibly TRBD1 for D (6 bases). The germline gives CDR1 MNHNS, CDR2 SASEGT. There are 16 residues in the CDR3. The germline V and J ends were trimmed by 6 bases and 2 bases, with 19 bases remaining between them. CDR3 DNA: TGTGCCAGCAGGGAATTCGAACAGGGTGAAAACTATGGCTACACCTTC. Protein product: CASREFEQGENYGYTF.

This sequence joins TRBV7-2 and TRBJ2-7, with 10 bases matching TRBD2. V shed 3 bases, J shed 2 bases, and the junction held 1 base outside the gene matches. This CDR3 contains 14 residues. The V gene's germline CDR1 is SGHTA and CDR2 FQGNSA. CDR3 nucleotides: TGTGCCAGCAGCTTCACTAGCGGGACCTACGAGCAGTACTTC. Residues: CASSFTSGTYEQYF.

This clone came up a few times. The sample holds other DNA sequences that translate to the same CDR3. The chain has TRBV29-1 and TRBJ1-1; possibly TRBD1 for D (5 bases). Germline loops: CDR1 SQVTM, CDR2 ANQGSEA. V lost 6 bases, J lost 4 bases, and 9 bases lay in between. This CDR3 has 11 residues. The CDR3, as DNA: TGCAGCGTGGGAAGGGGCACTGAAGCTTTCTTT. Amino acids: CSVGRGTEAFF.

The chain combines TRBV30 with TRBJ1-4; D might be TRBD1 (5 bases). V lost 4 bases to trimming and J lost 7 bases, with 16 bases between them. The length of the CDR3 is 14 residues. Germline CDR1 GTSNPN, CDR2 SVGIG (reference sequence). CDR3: CAWNEGTPGEKLFF. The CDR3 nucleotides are TGTGCCTGGAACGAGGGGACCCCGGGTGAAAAACTGTTTTTT.

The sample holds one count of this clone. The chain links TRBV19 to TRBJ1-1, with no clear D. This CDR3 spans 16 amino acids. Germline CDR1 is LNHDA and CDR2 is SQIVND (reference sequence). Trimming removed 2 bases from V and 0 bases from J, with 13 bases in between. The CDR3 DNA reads TGTGCCAGTAGTATAATACCCGGCAGATTGAACACTGAAGCTTTCTTT. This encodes CASSIIPGRLNTEAFF.

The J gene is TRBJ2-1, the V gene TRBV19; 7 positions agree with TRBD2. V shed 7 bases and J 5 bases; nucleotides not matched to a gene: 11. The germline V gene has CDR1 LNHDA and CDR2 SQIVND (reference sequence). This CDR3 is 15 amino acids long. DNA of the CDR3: TGTGCCAGTACCGACCCCGCTAGCGGCCACAATGAGCAGTTCTTC. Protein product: CASTDPASGHNEQFF.

The CDR3 reads CASSTGPNSNQPQHF. For the CDR3, the DNA is TGTGCCAGTAGTACGGGACCGAATAGCAATCAGCCCCAGCATTTT. The chain joins TRBV19 to TRBJ1-5; TRBD1 is a possible D gene (5 bases). Looked up from germline, CDR1 is LNHDA and CDR2 is SQIVND (reference sequence). The CDR3 runs 15 residues. V shed 4 bases and J shed 0 bases, with 10 bases lying between them.

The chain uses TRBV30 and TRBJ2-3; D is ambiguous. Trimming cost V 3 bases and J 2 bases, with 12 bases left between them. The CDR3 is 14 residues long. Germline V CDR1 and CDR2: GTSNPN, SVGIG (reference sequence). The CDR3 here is CAWRYSRITDTQYF. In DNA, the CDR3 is TGTGCCTGGAGGTATAGCCGCATCACAGATACGCAGTATTTT.

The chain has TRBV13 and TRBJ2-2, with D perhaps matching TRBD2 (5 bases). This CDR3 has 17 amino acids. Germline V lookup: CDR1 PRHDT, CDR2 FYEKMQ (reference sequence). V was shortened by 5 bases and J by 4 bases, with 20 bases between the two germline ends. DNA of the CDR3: TGTGCCAGCAGCCTAAATTTCCTAGCATCGGCCACCGGGGAGCTGTTTTTT. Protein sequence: CASSLNFLASATGELFF.

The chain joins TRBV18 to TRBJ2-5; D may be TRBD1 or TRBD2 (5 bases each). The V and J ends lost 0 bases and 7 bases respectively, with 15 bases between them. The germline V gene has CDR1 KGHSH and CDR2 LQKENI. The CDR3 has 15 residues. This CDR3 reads CASSPPGPYLRTQYF. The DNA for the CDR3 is TGTGCCAGCTCACCACCGGGACCCTATTTACGGACCCAGTACTTC.

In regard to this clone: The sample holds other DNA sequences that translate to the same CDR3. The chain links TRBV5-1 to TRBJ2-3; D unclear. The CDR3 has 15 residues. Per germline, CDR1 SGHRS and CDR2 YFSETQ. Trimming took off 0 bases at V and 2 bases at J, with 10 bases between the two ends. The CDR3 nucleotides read TGCGCCAGCAGCTTGGCAGGCTCCTCCACAGATACGCAGTATTTT. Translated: CASSLAGSSTDTQYF. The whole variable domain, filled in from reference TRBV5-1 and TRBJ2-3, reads KAGVTQTPRYLIKTRGQQVTLSCSPISGHRSVSWYQQTPGQGLQFLFEYFSETQRNKGNFPGRFSGRQFSNSRSEMNVSTLELGDSALYLCASSLAGSSTDTQYFGPGTRLTVL.